This is a list of T cell receptor beta chains from one sample in a study of cytomegalovirus exposure and HLA in healthy donors. Repertoires were generated with immunoSEQ multiplex PCR, while TCRdb's copy carries only in-frame clones and drops some. The sample records 230,000 or so clones, around 90% being singletons. Sequenced: PBMCs. The receptors come from a girl aged 2-10 years in good health and CMV-seronegative. Each CDR3 is given with its conserved first and last residue. Each record gives: clone size, J gene, V gene, D gene, CDR3 DNA, CDR3 protein. The D gene is left open where the match is weak. Where a row states a size, it is once, few, many or the class of an expanded clone; other rows omit it.

abundance: NA; j_gene: TRBJ2-1; v_gene: TRBV5-4; d_gene: TRBD2; CDR3nt: TGTGCCAGCAGCCAAGTCGGACTAGCGGGAGATTGGGAGCAGTTCTTC; CDR3aa: CASSQVGLAGDWEQFF
abundance: NA; j_gene: TRBJ1-6; v_gene: TRBV5-1; d_gene: TRBD1; CDR3nt: TGCGCCAGCAGCTTGATTACCGGCAGGGGGAATTCACCCCTCCACTTT; CDR3aa: CASSLITGRGNSPLHF
abundance: NA; j_gene: TRBJ2-7; v_gene: TRBV6-5; d_gene: TRBD2; CDR3nt: TGTGCCAGCAGTAATCAGCGGGAGGTCTCCTACGAGCAGTACTTC; CDR3aa: CASSNQREVSYEQYF
abundance: NA; j_gene: TRBJ1-5; v_gene: TRBV18; d_gene: NA; CDR3nt: TGTGCCAGCTCACCACAGGGGAAAAGACCCGGCCCCCAGCATTTT; CDR3aa: CASSPQGKRPGPQHF
abundance: NA; j_gene: TRBJ2-4; v_gene: TRBV15; d_gene: NA; CDR3nt: TGTGCCACCAGCAGAGCGGAGGGACCCGTGGCCAAAAACATTCAGTACTTC; CDR3aa: CATSRAEGPVAKNIQYF
abundance: NA; j_gene: TRBJ2-5; v_gene: TRBV6-1; d_gene: NA; CDR3nt: TGTGCCAGCAGTGAAGCCCCCGCCGCGGAGACCCAGTACTTC; CDR3aa: CASSEAPAAETQYF
abundance: NA; j_gene: TRBJ2-1; v_gene: TRBV9; d_gene: NA; CDR3nt: TGTGCCAGCAGCGTAGAGCCGCAGGGCAGCTCCTACAATGAGCAGTTCTTC; CDR3aa: CASSVEPQGSSYNEQFF
abundance: few; j_gene: TRBJ1-1; v_gene: TRBV5-6; d_gene: TRBD1; CDR3nt: TGTGCCACCAACGACAGGGGGACTGAAGCTTTCTTT; CDR3aa: CATNDRGTEAFF
abundance: NA; j_gene: TRBJ2-3; v_gene: TRBV15; d_gene: NA; CDR3nt: TGTGCCACCAGCAGGGGGGCGGTAGACACAGATACGCAGTATTTT; CDR3aa: CATSRGAVDTDTQYF
abundance: NA; j_gene: TRBJ1-5; v_gene: TRBV18; d_gene: TRBD1; CDR3nt: TGTGCCAGCTCACTAGGGACAGATCAGCCCCAGCATTTT; CDR3aa: CASSLGTDQPQHF
abundance: NA; j_gene: TRBJ2-7; v_gene: TRBV4-1; d_gene: NA; CDR3nt: TGCGCCAGCAGCCAAGGGCCCAGGTCGTACGAGCAGTACTTC; CDR3aa: CASSQGPRSYEQYF
abundance: NA; j_gene: TRBJ2-2; v_gene: TRBV4-1; d_gene: TRBD1; CDR3nt: TGCGCCAGCAGCGGGACAGGGGTAACCGGGGAGCTGTTTTTT; CDR3aa: CASSGTGVTGELFF
abundance: NA; j_gene: TRBJ2-7; v_gene: TRBV11-2; d_gene: NA; CDR3nt: TGTGCCAGCAGCCCGCGACAGTTCTCCTACGAGCAGTACTTC; CDR3aa: CASSPRQFSYEQYF
abundance: NA; j_gene: TRBJ2-1; v_gene: TRBV6-1; d_gene: NA; CDR3nt: TGTGCCAGCAATAACCCAGGGGATGCCTACAATGAGCAGTTCTTC; CDR3aa: CASNNPGDAYNEQFF
abundance: NA; j_gene: TRBJ2-3; v_gene: TRBV5-1; d_gene: TRBD1; CDR3nt: TGCGCCAGCAGCTTGGAGGGGGCGAGCACAGATACGCAGTATTTT; CDR3aa: CASSLEGASTDTQYF
abundance: NA; j_gene: TRBJ2-2; v_gene: TRBV6-6; d_gene: TRBD2; CDR3nt: TGTGCCAGCAGTACTAGCGGGGCGAACACCGGGGAGCTGTTTTTT; CDR3aa: CASSTSGANTGELFF
abundance: NA; j_gene: TRBJ2-6; v_gene: TRBV6-5; d_gene: NA; CDR3nt: TGTGCCAGCAGTTACACGAGCTCTGGGGCCAACGTCCTGACTTTC; CDR3aa: CASSYTSSGANVLTF
abundance: NA; j_gene: TRBJ2-5; v_gene: TRBV5-6; d_gene: TRBD2; CDR3nt: TGTGCCAGCAGCTTGGATGGCGGGAGGGCTTTCGAGACCCAGTACTTC; CDR3aa: CASSLDGGRAFETQYF
abundance: NA; j_gene: TRBJ1-1; v_gene: TRBV5-1; d_gene: TRBD1; CDR3nt: TGCGCCAGCAGCACTGGACAGGAGTCGACTGAAGCTTTCTTT; CDR3aa: CASSTGQESTEAFF
abundance: NA; j_gene: TRBJ2-4; v_gene: TRBV7-9; d_gene: NA; CDR3nt: TGTGCCAGCAGCTTAGATGGTTTGAGAGCCAAAAACATTCAGTACTTC; CDR3aa: CASSLDGLRAKNIQYF
abundance: NA; j_gene: TRBJ1-1; v_gene: TRBV2; d_gene: NA; CDR3nt: TGTGCCAGCAGTTTACTTGGAGAGAACACTGAAGCTTTCTTT; CDR3aa: CASSLLGENTEAFF
abundance: NA; j_gene: TRBJ2-4; v_gene: TRBV5-4; d_gene: NA; CDR3nt: TGTGCCAGCAGCTTGGGACACATAAACATTCAGTACTTC; CDR3aa: CASSLGHINIQYF
abundance: NA; j_gene: TRBJ1-1; v_gene: TRBV9; d_gene: TRBD1; CDR3nt: TGTGCCAGCAGCGGCGACAGGGGCCACACTGAAGCTTTCTTT; CDR3aa: CASSGDRGHTEAFF
abundance: NA; j_gene: TRBJ2-3; v_gene: TRBV10-3; d_gene: TRBD2; CDR3nt: TGTGCCACAGGACTAGCGGGAGGGCCAGATACGCAGTATTTT; CDR3aa: CATGLAGGPDTQYF
abundance: few; j_gene: TRBJ2-3; v_gene: TRBV2; d_gene: TRBD2; CDR3nt: TGTGCCAGCAGACCGGGACTAGCGGCCACAGATACGCAGTATTTT; CDR3aa: CASRPGLAATDTQYF
abundance: NA; j_gene: TRBJ1-4; v_gene: TRBV6-1; d_gene: NA; CDR3nt: TGTGCCAGCAGTGACATCAGGGAAGTTAATGAAAAACTGTTTTTT; CDR3aa: CASSDIREVNEKLFF
abundance: NA; j_gene: TRBJ2-3; v_gene: TRBV27; d_gene: NA; CDR3nt: TGTGCCAGCAGTTCACGGGACTCCTTAGATACGCAGTATTTT; CDR3aa: CASSSRDSLDTQYF
abundance: NA; j_gene: TRBJ2-1; v_gene: TRBV6-6; d_gene: NA; CDR3nt: TGTGCCAGCAGTTACGGCCAGGGCCCCCACAATGAGCAGTTCTTC; CDR3aa: CASSYGQGPHNEQFF
abundance: NA; j_gene: TRBJ1-4; v_gene: TRBV28; d_gene: NA; CDR3nt: TGTGCCAGCAGTTCGAGGGAACCTAATGAAAAACTGTTTTTT; CDR3aa: CASSSREPNEKLFF
abundance: NA; j_gene: TRBJ2-2; v_gene: TRBV11-2; d_gene: TRBD2; CDR3nt: TGTGCCAGCAGCCTAGCGGGAGGGGGGAAGCTGTTTTTT; CDR3aa: CASSLAGGGKLFF
abundance: NA; j_gene: TRBJ2-1; v_gene: TRBV9; d_gene: TRBD2; CDR3nt: TGTGCCAGCAGCGTAAAAAGCGGGGGGGCCTACAATGAGCAGTTCTTC; CDR3aa: CASSVKSGGAYNEQFF
abundance: NA; j_gene: TRBJ2-3; v_gene: TRBV11-2; d_gene: TRBD1; CDR3nt: TGTGCCAGCAGCTTCGGACAGGGTTCAGATACGCAGTATTTT; CDR3aa: CASSFGQGSDTQYF
abundance: few; j_gene: TRBJ2-7; v_gene: TRBV5-8; d_gene: TRBD1; CDR3nt: TGTGCCAGCAGCCCCGGGACAGGGATTAACGAGCAGTACTTC; CDR3aa: CASSPGTGINEQYF
abundance: once; j_gene: TRBJ2-7; v_gene: TRBV7-9; d_gene: TRBD1; CDR3nt: TGTGCCAGCAGCCCAGTTAACCCGGGACAGGGATACGAGCAGTACTTC; CDR3aa: CASSPVNPGQGYEQYF
abundance: NA; j_gene: TRBJ2-7; v_gene: TRBV6-6; d_gene: NA; CDR3nt: TGTGCCAGCAGTTACTCTGGCAGGGGAGGGTACGAGCAGTACTTC; CDR3aa: CASSYSGRGGYEQYF
abundance: NA; j_gene: TRBJ1-3; v_gene: TRBV5-6; d_gene: NA; CDR3nt: TGTGCCAGCAGGGCAGGAATGTCCTCTGGAAACACCATATATTTT; CDR3aa: CASRAGMSSGNTIYF
abundance: NA; j_gene: TRBJ2-1; v_gene: TRBV11-2; d_gene: TRBD2; CDR3nt: TGTGCCAGCAGCTACCCCAGTCTAGCGGTGGTAGGGAATGAGCAGTTCTTC; CDR3aa: CASSYPSLAVVGNEQFF
abundance: NA; j_gene: TRBJ2-7; v_gene: TRBV7-6; d_gene: NA; CDR3nt: TGTGCCAGCAGCTTAGTCGGCGGATCCTACGAGCAGTACTTC; CDR3aa: CASSLVGGSYEQYF
abundance: NA; j_gene: TRBJ1-1; v_gene: TRBV11-2; d_gene: NA; CDR3nt: TGTGCCAGCAGCTTAGACCGGGACTCTGAAGCTTTCTTT; CDR3aa: CASSLDRDSEAFF
abundance: NA; j_gene: TRBJ1-5; v_gene: TRBV5-6; d_gene: NA; CDR3nt: TGTGCCAGCAGCACCAGGTATAGCAATCAGCCCCAGCATTTT; CDR3aa: CASSTRYSNQPQHF
abundance: few; j_gene: TRBJ1-2; v_gene: TRBV4-1; d_gene: NA; CDR3nt: TGCGCCAGCAGCCAAGATCTGGGATTGACAGGCCTCAACTATGGCTACACCTTC; CDR3aa: CASSQDLGLTGLNYGYTF
abundance: NA; j_gene: TRBJ2-1; v_gene: TRBV6-6; d_gene: NA; CDR3nt: TGTGCCAGCAGCGACAGCAATGAGCAGTTCTTC; CDR3aa: CASSDSNEQFF
abundance: NA; j_gene: TRBJ2-2; v_gene: TRBV5-5; d_gene: NA; CDR3nt: TGTGCCAGCAGCTTGACAGGGAAGTACACCGGGGAGCTGTTTTTT; CDR3aa: CASSLTGKYTGELFF
abundance: NA; j_gene: TRBJ2-2; v_gene: TRBV14; d_gene: NA; CDR3nt: TGTGCCAGCAGCCCGATAGGAAGCAGGTTCGAGAACACCGGGGAGCTGTTTTTT; CDR3aa: CASSPIGSRFENTGELFF
abundance: NA; j_gene: TRBJ2-3; v_gene: TRBV7-7; d_gene: TRBD1; CDR3nt: TGTGCTAGCAGCTTGGGACAGGGGACAGATACGCAGTATTTT; CDR3aa: CASSLGQGTDTQYF
abundance: NA; j_gene: TRBJ1-2; v_gene: TRBV6-5; d_gene: TRBD1; CDR3nt: TGTGCCAGCAGCTCCGGGACAGGGAGCCATGGCTACACCTTC; CDR3aa: CASSSGTGSHGYTF
abundance: NA; j_gene: TRBJ1-1; v_gene: TRBV7-9; d_gene: NA; CDR3nt: TGTTCCAGCACTCTTTCTGCAGATATGAACACTGAAGCTTTCTTT; CDR3aa: CSSTLSADMNTEAFF
abundance: NA; j_gene: TRBJ2-5; v_gene: TRBV6-5; d_gene: TRBD1; CDR3nt: TGTGCCAGCAACATCGGACAGGGGGCTGGAGAGACCCAGTACTTC; CDR3aa: CASNIGQGAGETQYF
abundance: NA; j_gene: TRBJ1-5; v_gene: TRBV4-2; d_gene: NA; CDR3nt: TGTGCCAGCAGCCAAGCAGGGGTCAATCAGCCCCAGCATTTT; CDR3aa: CASSQAGVNQPQHF